This T cell receptor (beta chain) was retrieved from a study of blood T cell repertoires in COVID-19 (dated by TCRdb to between 2020 and 2021). General notes on the study: Samples from collaborators originated in the United States, Italy and Spain and spanned both the acute and convalescent phases of COVID-19. The material from the prospective study consisted of cDNA or gDNA derived from T cells, B-cell-depleted T cells, or PBMCs. The repertoires were made available in a free public database intended to serve as a resource for research on the immune response to SARS-CoV-2. Subjects who had been exposed to COVID-19, were actively infected with it, or had recovered from it provided the deeply sampled blood TCRbeta repertoires that made up the dataset. A de-identified subject ID, COVID-19 status, age in years and sex were almost always included in the sample metadata. Samples were obtained from the ongoing ImmuneRACE study (first 160 participants) and from about 1,300 subjects provided by 6 global collaborators. Where HLA class I and class II types were available, the types were taken from metadata supplied by the sample provider, not from assay-based typing.

TCRbeta CDR3 regions were amplified from genomic DNA using the immunoSEQ Assay, a bias-controlled multiplex PCR. The source study handled its data this way. The number of nucleated cells in each sample was estimated by amplification of reference gene primers within the assay. Sequence reads were collapsed and filtered to measure the absolute abundance of every unique TCRbeta CDR3 rearrangement. For each sample, productive Simpson clonality was calculated by taking the square root of Simpson's diversity index across productive rearrangements. What TCRdb holds here is the immuneACCESS table cut down to in-frame rearrangements. Part of the clones is not present; checked against another copy, under half of the missing clones reflect an unresolved V gene, and the others are unexplained. The DNA was the basis for D and trimming; V, J and clone size are from that table. For this sample the table gives 150,000 to 200,000 clones, of which 75% to 90% were detected only once. Together, the top ten hold around 5% of the sample.

Participants in the prospective study were enrolled through a virtual design, were aged roughly 18 to 100 years, and lived in about two dozen United States geographic areas. In the prospective study, participants were assigned to cohorts based on the clinical history participants reported in a screening survey and a study questionnaire. Exposed participants had been in contact, within 2 weeks of entering the study, with a person who had a PCR-confirmed or clinician-diagnosed case of COVID-19. In the prospective study, mobile phlebotomists collected whole blood, serum and a nasopharyngeal or oropharyngeal swab from each participant. Additional blood draws and questionnaires over a 2-month period could optionally be provided by prospective study participants. Before DNA extraction, blood samples from the prospective study were shipped at room temperature or frozen. A distance of 8 bases separates the germline ends of V and J, which lose 2 bases and 2 bases respectively. The CDR3 starts with the cysteine, ends with the phenylalanine, and has 14 residues. The CDR3 DNA has 42 bases and is translated from base 1. The germline V gene supplies CDR1 SGHRS and CDR2 YFSETQ.

Summary of the overall study and its limitations: The quantity of clinical and demographic metadata differed by source and by participant and was supplied without curation.

This clone has a handful of counts. Its antigen remains unidentified. No qualities accompany the bases; no much larger clone lies one base away. The sequence joins TRBV5-1 to TRBJ2-1, with a weak D call of TRBD1 (6 bases match). The sample taken for sequencing was PBMCs or T cells enriched from blood (not recorded which). This TCR derives from a man in his 70s who had been exposed to COVID-19. At the DNA level, the sequence is TGCGCCAGCAGCTTACAGGGACCCTACAATGAGCAGTTCTTC. It translates as CASSLQGPYNEQFF.